Described below is a single T cell receptor (beta chain) sequence and its context. The antigen is unknown. The germline V gene encodes CDR1 SGHRS and CDR2 YFSETQ. Trimming removed 2 bases from V and 6 bases from J, with 14 bases in between. CDR3 length: 15 residues. Assay used: immunoSEQ multiplex PCR; TCRdb lists only in-frame clones, some missing. The table includes more than 95,000 clones, less than 95% detected once. This record comes from a study of graft-versus-host responses after intestinal transplantation. Study conclusions and caveats: Where graft-donor T cell macrochimerism was present, patients had high graft-versus-host to host-versus-graft clonal ratios in allografts.

This chain uses TRBV5-1 with TRBJ1-4; a weak D match, TRBD1 (6 bases). The sequencing here drew on unstimulated CD4+ T cells sorted from spleen or lymph node cells, taken before intestinal transplant. The receptor was isolated from a human donor who received an intestinal transplant. This CDR3 is CASSLQGRPDEKLFF. The CDR3 nucleotides are TGCGCCAGCAGCTTACAGGGCCGCCCCGATGAAAAACTGTTTTTT.